This T cell receptor (beta chain) is drawn from a study of cytomegalovirus exposure and HLA in healthy donors (dated by TCRdb to about 2017). At the level of the whole study: In an earlier analysis of approximately 500 of the donors, approximately 300 Gb of sequence data and 90 million to 120 million unique TCR beta sequences from 150 million to 200 million T cells were reported. An early release that covered about 600 HLA-typed donors contained approximately 300 gigabases of sequencing data and 65 million to 100 million unique TCR sequences. In a later analysis, previously published TCR beta repertoires from 666 donors were re-analyzed and high-resolution HLA genotyping was added so that TCR occurrence patterns could be studied. A later genetic analysis took genome-wide SNP genotypes for about 55% of the 666 donors and used that subset as a discovery cohort. Both class I and class II loci were covered by HLA typing, at four-digit resolution. All discovery cohort repertoires had been generated on a single sequencing platform. To predict cytomegalovirus infection status, the study brought together high-throughput TCR immunosequencing, statistical association of individual TCRs with disease status, and machine learning. Among several hundred genotyped donors of the cohort, an average of around 250,000 unique TCR beta nucleotide sequences was sequenced per donor, of which roughly 17% were non-productive. Of the 300 to 500 genotyped donors, more than 75% were placed in the genetic ancestry cluster associated with self-reported Caucasian donors. Along with the roughly 670-subject first cohort, a separate validation cohort of approximately 110 different subjects was used. Donor age, sex, ethnicity and CMV serostatus were compiled together with the repertoire data. A few DR-DQ haplotypes were treated as single units for association and clustering because of strong linkage in the cohort. Typing coverage differed by locus: A, B, C, DRB1 and DQB1 were typed in about 620-640 donors, DQA1 in about 500, DPA1 in 600 to 610, and DPB1 in around 440. The aim of the study was to test whether cataloging public T cell receptors could identify signatures of past pathogen exposure. The study used immunosequencing to profile the T cell repertoires of several hundred subjects and linked those repertoires to cytomegalovirus serostatus. To decide whether each TCR beta V gene segment behaved as functional or pseudogenic, an earlier analysis of some 600 of the donors relied on high-throughput TCR beta sequencing. Rather than drawing on any new phenotypic data, the later analysis identified candidate immune exposures from TCR beta sequences and the way those sequences occurred across donors.

The cohort consisted of 600 to 750 healthy bone marrow donors. Cohort members were all nominally healthy when sampled, although unrecorded immune exposures were likely present. The donor tested CMV seronegative and was one of the 352 seronegative cohort members. Each donor provided a peripheral blood sample, and peripheral blood mononuclear cells were used for TCR beta sequencing. The Qiagen DNeasy Blood Extraction Kit was used to extract genomic DNA from the blood cell samples. Note on this clone: The antigen it recognizes is unknown. No qualities accompany the bases; no much larger clone lies one base away.

Points the paper makes about the study in general: The earlier analysis of 450 to 700 of the donors excluded some 15 rarely observed V segments, including chromosome 9 orphons, because counts were too low. A later analysis associated about 17,000 TCR beta sequences with specific HLA alleles at a false discovery rate of 0.05. Most TCR sequences were observed very rarely across donors, whereas some public TCRs were present in many individuals. Roughly uniform sequencing depth across donors was assumed in presence/absence analyses, although this assumption may not hold. A cluster of highly shared sequence variants was judged likely to represent a technical artifact of the sequencing pipeline. The cohort was sequenced for TCR beta chains only, and without alpha or paired-chain data the features that could be detected were limited. A further reported finding was that TCR beta sequences accurately predicted the HLA-A and HLA-B alleles for most subjects in the first cohort. Several of the top co-occurrence clusters appeared to be linked to parvovirus B19, influenza, CMV and Epstein-Barr virus, according to a later analysis. It was suggested by the authors that the approach could potentially be generalized to other disease states and immunological phenotypes. Broadly in line with IMGT annotations, most TCR beta V segments showed up in productive rearrangements about 87% or about 30% of the time in an earlier analysis of a few hundred of the donors. A later genetic analysis associated a missense DCLRE1C variant with V-gene and J-gene trimming of TCR beta chains, and an independent cohort replicated the association. A later analysis found that HLA-associated TCR beta chains were more clonally expanded and had lower generation probabilities than equally common non-associated chains. Linkage disequilibrium might explain the correlated functional status among segregating V segments, but an unknown experimental factor could not be ruled out. Compared with the roughly 700-donor mean, donors in an Asian-associated ancestry cluster had fewer N-insertions in productive TCRs, according to a later genetic analysis. In both the original and validation cohorts, the classifier was reported to diagnose cytomegalovirus status with high specificity and sensitivity. In a later analysis, the rate of TCR association differed among HLA loci, with DRB1 alleles having the most associated TCRs and HLA-C alleles having the fewest. A few of the identified cytomegalovirus-associated TCR beta chains were confirmed in vitro to be specific for cytomegalovirus antigens. When HLA alleles, especially DR and DQ, strongly co-occurred, attributing TCR associations to individual alleles was difficult. A later analysis found that most CMV-associated TCR beta chains appeared HLA-restricted, with HLA associations seemingly driven largely by CMV exposure. CMV serostatus was the only immune exposure information available for the cohort. Because HLA typing was unavailable for some donors at each locus, only the typed subset was used in association tests. The study gave a list of some 150 TCR beta chains associated with cytomegalovirus. Some IMGT-functional V segments, including TRBV6-2 and TRBV6-3, could not be distinguished by the 87-base-pair reads and were therefore excluded.

The library was made by the immunoSEQ multiplex PCR assay. The multiplex PCR relied on a mix of 60 forward primers for TCR Vbeta segments and 13 reverse primers for TCR Jbeta segments. A multiplex PCR assay on genomic DNA amplified the CDR3 region of rearranged TCR beta genes. The amplified TCR beta libraries were sequenced on the Illumina HiSeq System as 87-base-pair reads. The authors' pipeline ran thus. A later analysis tallied roughly 80 million unique TCR beta chains across the 650 to 750 repertoires, and around 12 million of those chains were shared by two or more donors. Raw reads were error-corrected and collapsed into unique sequences by a nearest-neighbor algorithm in which closely related sequences were merged to remove PCR and sequencing errors. CDR3 sequences were aligned to IMGT reference sequences to assign V, D and J gene segments. For a sequence to be retained, a match of at least six nucleotides to both a V gene segment and a J gene segment was required. A rearrangement was called productive if the CDR3 had no stop codons and remained in frame with V and J, and every other rearrangement was called non-productive. CDR3 was defined by IMGT convention, running from the second conserved V-encoded cysteine to the conserved J-encoded phenylalanine. The earlier analysis of approximately 590 of the donors excluded any sequence lacking an unambiguous match to a single V gene segment. An earlier analysis of several hundred of the donors classified V segments as functional when productive rearrangements were above 56.7% and as segregating when the standard deviation between donors was above 5%. A statistical classification framework was built to diagnose cytomegalovirus status from the catalog of TCR beta chain sequences. A later analysis assigned V and J genes by comparing TCR nucleotide sequences with IMGT/GENE-DB human TR gene sequences. In a later analysis, CDR3 sequences and most-parsimonious VDJ recombination scenarios were assigned using the TCRdist pipeline. A later analysis defined each TCR beta chain by its CDR3 amino acid sequence plus V-gene family, and excluded reads lacking a unique V-gene family. A later analysis removed 500 to 600 highly shared, low-generation-probability nucleotide sequences to deal with suspected cross-contamination and a sequencing artifact. In a later analysis, a clonal expansion index was calculated for each public chain from normalized within-repertoire ranks of inferred template counts. In a later analysis, generation probabilities were computed using a VDJ recombination model fitted to out-of-frame rearrangements, and the results were checked against IGoR. In a later analysis, TCR-TCR, TCR-HLA and TCR-CMV co-occurrence was scored with hypergeometric tests, and a repertoire-size bias correction was applied to TCR pairs. To estimate false discovery rates, a later analysis permuted the HLA or CMV assignments 20 times. A later analysis grouped co-occurring TCRs with DBSCAN, adding TCRdist sequence similarity when clustering within HLA-allele-positive subsets. For co-occurrence clustering, repertoires with fewer than 30,000 or more than 120,000 public chains were excluded, along with five repertoires with anomalous nucleotide sharing. TCRdb took over this immuneACCESS table, retaining in-frame rearrangements with V and J assigned. Such tables are incomplete; in checked studies, under half of the missing clones stem from an unresolved V gene, and the remainder is unexplained. V, J and clone size were drawn from that table, and D and trimming were deduced from the DNA. The sample profile shows approximately 100,000 clones; about two thirds of them were found once. The biggest ten clones account for roughly 2.8% of the sample.

The germline V gene encodes CDR1 MNHEY and CDR2 SMNVEV (reference sequence). From the cysteine up to the phenylalanine, the CDR3 has a length of 17 residues. Only the CDR3 region is kept as DNA, spanning 51 bases read in frame from base 1. V trim: 7 bases; J trim: 3 bases; unmatched bases: 11. Source material: PBMCs. This TCR was sampled from a female donor in good health and CMV-seronegative. The sequence is built from TRBV27 and TRBJ2-7, and 14 junction bases match TRBD2. The DNA sequence follows: TGTGCCAGCACTTGGACTAGCGGGAGGCCCGGAGTCTACGAGCAGTACTTC. It codes for CASTWTSGRPGVYEQYF.